This TCR beta chain comes out of a study of T cell repertoires in cytomegalovirus infection. General observations from the study: Carriage of CMV together with the relevant HLA was identifiable through cumulative public TCR beta family frequency.

From germline, CDR1 is SEHNR and CDR2 FQNEAQ (reference sequence). This CDR3 has 13 residues. Trimming took 2 bases from V and 4 from J, leaving 8 bases between them. TCRdb used MiXCR to reprocess the reads, holding one entry per CDR3 protein. This table has 900,000 to 950,000 distinct CDR3 sequences, approximately 33% appearing once. Worth noting for this clonotype: Antigen unknown.

The input for sequencing was cultured CD8+ T cells from PBMCs, taken from culture after CMV antigen stimulation. The sequence came from a human donor in good health (CMV status not recorded). Some clones in this sample may be carry-over from other donors' samples. This chain connects TRBV7-9 to TRBJ1-1; no firm D call. The CDR3 coding sequence is TGTGCCAGCAGCTTAAAAAAGTCCACTGAAGCTTTCTTT. Protein sequence: CASSLKKSTEAFF.